The present TCR beta chain was sequenced within a study of CD8+CD57+ T cells in acquired aplastic anemia. The patients chosen for sequencing had shown expansion of CD8+CD57+ cells (detected by flow cytometry). A severe acquired aplastic anemia diagnosis applied to all patients. General study points: The study found no significant CD8+ Simpson's diversity difference between patients and controls. Patients shared around 31 CD8+ CDR3 sequences with controls.

With regard to this clonotype: The antigen remains undetermined.

The template for TCR beta VDJ and CDR3 sequence profiling was genomic DNA. TCRdb analysed the reads with MiXCR anew, one entry per CDR3 protein. The table includes under 200,000 distinct CDR3 sequences, less than 60% detected once. What was sequenced was sorted CD4+, CD8+, or CD8+CD57+ T cells (not recorded which) from PBMCs. The sequence was collected from a human donor with aplastic anemia.

Written as DNA, the CDR3 is TGTGCCAGCAGACTCTCAGGACAGGGGCAGTACGAGCAGTACTTC. It specifies CASRLSGQGQYEQYF. This chain links TRBV7-2 with TRBJ2-7; 9 bases map to TRBD1. The V segment lost 6 bases and the J segment 4 bases; nucleotides outside the gene matches: 10. From germline, CDR1 is SGHTA and CDR2 FQGNSA. This CDR3 comprises 15 residues.